This T cell receptor (beta chain) stems from a study of identical twins. In every case, the donor was a healthy Caucasian. One entry per CDR3 protein, called by TCRdb with MiXCR from the 5' RACE reads. The sample includes some 790,000 distinct CDR3 sequences, over 15% of them seen just once. This clonotype showed up many times. A further study also used this sample, focusing on T cells expressing NK-cell markers. From that report: The study drew TCR beta repertoires from sorted CD3+CD56+NKG2C+, CD3+CD56+NKG2C- and CD3+CD56-NKG2C+ T cells. Of the CD8+ T cell pool in about 6 donors, roughly 1.0-8% was accounted for by dominant NKG2C+ clonotypes. It was still unclear whether expanded NKG2C+ T cell clones were HCMV specific.

What was sequenced was PBMCs. The sequence was obtained from a woman aged 18-29 years in good health.

CDR3: CASSPGQNQPQHF. The CDR3 nucleotides are TGTGCCAGCAGCCCAGGACAGAATCAGCCCCAGCATTTT. The chain combines TRBV12-3 or TRBV12-4 with TRBJ1-5; D might be TRBD1 (6 bases). The CDR3 length is 13 residues. Deletions cut 6 bases from V and 4 bases from J, with 10 bases between.